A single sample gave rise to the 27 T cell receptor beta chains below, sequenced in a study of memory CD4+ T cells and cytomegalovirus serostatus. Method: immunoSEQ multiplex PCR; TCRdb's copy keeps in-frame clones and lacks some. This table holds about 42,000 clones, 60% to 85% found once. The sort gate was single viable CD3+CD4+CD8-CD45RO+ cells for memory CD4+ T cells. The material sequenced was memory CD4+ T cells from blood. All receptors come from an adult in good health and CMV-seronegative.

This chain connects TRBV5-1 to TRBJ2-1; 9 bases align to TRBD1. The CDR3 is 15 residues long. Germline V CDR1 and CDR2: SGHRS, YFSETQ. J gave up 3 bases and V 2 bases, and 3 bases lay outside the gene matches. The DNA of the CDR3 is TGCGCCAGCAGCTTCTCGGGACAGGGCTACAATGAGCAGTTCTTC. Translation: CASSFSGQGYNEQFF.

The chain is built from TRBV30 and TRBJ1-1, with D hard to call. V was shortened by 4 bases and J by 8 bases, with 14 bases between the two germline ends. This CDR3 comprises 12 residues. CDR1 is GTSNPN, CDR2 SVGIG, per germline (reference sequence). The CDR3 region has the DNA TGTGCCTGGACGGGATTCTTACGAGAAGCTTTCTTT. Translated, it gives CAWTGFLREAFF.

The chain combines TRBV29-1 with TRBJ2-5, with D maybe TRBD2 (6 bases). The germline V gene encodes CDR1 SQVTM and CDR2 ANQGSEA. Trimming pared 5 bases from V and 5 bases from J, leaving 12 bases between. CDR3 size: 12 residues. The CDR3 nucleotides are TGCAGCGTTCAGGGTGGGGGGGAGACCCAGTACTTC. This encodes CSVQGGGETQYF.

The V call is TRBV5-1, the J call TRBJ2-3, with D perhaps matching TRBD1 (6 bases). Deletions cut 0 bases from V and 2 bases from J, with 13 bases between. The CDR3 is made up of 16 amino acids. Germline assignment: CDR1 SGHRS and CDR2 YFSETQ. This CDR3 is CASSLGGPLPTDTQYF. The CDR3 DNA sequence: TGCGCCAGCAGCTTGGGGGGGCCCCTGCCCACAGATACGCAGTATTTT.

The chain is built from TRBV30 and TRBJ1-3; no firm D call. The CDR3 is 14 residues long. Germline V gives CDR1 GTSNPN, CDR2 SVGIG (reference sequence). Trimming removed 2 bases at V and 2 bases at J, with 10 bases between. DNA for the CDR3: TGTGCCTGGAGTATTGAGAGGGCTGGAAACACCATATATTTT. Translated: CAWSIERAGNTIYF.

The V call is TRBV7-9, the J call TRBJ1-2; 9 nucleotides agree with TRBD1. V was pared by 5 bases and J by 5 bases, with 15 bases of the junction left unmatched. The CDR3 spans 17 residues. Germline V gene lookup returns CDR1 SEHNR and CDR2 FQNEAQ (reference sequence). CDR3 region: CASSPLPGQGIGYGYTF. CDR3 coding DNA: TGTGCCAGCAGCCCGTTGCCGGGACAGGGAATTGGTTATGGCTACACCTTC. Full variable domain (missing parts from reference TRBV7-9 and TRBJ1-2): DTGVSQNPRHKITKRGQNVTFRCDPISEHNRLYWYRQTLGQGPEFLTYFQNEAQLEKSRLLSDRFSAERPKGSFSTLEIQRTEQGDSAMYLCASSPLPGQGIGYGYTFGSGTRLTVV.

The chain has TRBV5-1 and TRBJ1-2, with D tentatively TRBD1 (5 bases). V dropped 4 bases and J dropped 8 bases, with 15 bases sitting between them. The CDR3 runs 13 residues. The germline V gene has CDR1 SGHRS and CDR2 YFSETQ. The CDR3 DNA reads TGCGCCAGCAGCCCCGGCGACAGCGGGGGCTACACCTTC. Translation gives CASSPGDSGGYTF.

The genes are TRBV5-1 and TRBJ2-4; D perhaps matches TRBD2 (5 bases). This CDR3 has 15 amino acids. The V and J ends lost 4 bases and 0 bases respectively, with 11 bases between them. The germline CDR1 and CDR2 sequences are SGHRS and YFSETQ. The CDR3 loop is CASSRTEEAKNIQYF. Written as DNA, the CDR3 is TGCGCCAGCAGCCGTACGGAGGAAGCCAAAAACATTCAGTACTTC.

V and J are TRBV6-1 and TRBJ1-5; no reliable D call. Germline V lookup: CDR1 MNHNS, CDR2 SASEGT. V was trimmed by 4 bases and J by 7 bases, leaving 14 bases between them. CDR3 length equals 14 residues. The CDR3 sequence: CASSGAQVGQPQHF. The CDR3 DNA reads TGTGCCAGCAGTGGAGCGCAAGTGGGGCAGCCCCAGCATTTT.

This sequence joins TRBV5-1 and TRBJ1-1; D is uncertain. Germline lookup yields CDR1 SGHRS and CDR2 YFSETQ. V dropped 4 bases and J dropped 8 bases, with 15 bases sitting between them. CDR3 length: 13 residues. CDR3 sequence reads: CASSPNLDSEAFF. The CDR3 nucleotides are TGCGCCAGCAGCCCCAACCTGGATAGCGAAGCTTTCTTT.

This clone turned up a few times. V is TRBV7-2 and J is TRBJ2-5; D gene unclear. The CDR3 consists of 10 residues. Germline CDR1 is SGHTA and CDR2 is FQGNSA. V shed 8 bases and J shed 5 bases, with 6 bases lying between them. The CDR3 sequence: CASGRETQYF. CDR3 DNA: TGTGCCAGCGGCCGTGAGACCCAGTACTTC.

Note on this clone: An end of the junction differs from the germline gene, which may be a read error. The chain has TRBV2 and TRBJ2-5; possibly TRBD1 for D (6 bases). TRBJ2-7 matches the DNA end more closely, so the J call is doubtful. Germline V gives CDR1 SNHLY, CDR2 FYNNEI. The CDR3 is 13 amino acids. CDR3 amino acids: CASTELQGHEQYF. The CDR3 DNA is TGTGCCAGCACTGAATTACAGGGTCACGAGCAGTACTTC.

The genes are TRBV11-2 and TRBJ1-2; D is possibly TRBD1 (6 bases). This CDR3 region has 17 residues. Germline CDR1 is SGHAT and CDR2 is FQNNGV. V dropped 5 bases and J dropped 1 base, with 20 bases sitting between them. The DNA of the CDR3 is TGTGCCAGCAGCCCGCGTTGGACAGTTAGGAATAACTATGGCTACACCTTC. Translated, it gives CASSPRWTVRNNYGYTF.

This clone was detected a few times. CDR3 sequence: CASIRGGGGTEAFF. In nucleotides, the CDR3 is TGTGCCAGCATCCGAGGGGGAGGAGGGACTGAAGCTTTCTTT. The chain is built from TRBV6-5 and TRBJ1-1, with D possibly matching TRBD1 (6 bases). Germline CDR1 MNHEY, CDR2 SVGAGI. Trimming cost V 7 bases and J 5 bases, with 17 bases left between them. The CDR3 has 14 amino acids.

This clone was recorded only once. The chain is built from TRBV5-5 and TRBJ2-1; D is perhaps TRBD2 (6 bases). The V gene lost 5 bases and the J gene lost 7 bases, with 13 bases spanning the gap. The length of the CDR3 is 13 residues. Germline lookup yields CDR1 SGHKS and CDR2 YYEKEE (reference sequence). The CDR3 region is CASRAGLLNEQFF. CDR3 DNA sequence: TGTGCCAGCAGGGCCGGACTACTGAATGAGCAGTTCTTC.

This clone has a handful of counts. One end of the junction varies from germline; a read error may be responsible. The DNA for the CDR3 is TGTGCTAGCAGTCCAGGGGAGAAAACTAATGAAAAACTGTTTTTT. It specifies CASSPGEKTNEKLFF. The chain carries TRBV7-7 and TRBJ1-4, with D possibly being TRBD1 (6 bases). Germline V lookup: CDR1 SSHAT, CDR2 FNYEAQ (reference sequence). The CDR3 loop spans 15 amino acids.

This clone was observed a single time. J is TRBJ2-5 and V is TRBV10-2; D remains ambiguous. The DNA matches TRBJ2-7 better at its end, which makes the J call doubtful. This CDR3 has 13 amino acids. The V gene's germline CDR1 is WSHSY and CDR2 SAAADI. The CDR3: CASSEFVSYEQYF. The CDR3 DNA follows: TGCGCCAGCAGTGAGTTCGTCTCCTACGAGCAGTACTTC.

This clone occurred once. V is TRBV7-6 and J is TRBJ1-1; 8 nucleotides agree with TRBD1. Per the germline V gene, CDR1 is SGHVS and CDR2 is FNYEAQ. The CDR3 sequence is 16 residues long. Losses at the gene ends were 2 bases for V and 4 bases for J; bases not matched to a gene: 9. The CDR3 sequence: CASSLRSGGAGTEAFF. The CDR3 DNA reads TGTGCCAGCAGCTTAAGGTCAGGGGGCGCGGGCACTGAAGCTTTCTTT.

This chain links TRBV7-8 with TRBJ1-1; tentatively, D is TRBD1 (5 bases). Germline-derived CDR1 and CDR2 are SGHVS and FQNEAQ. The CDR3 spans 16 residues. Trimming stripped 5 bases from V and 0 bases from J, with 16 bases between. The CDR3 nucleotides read TGTGCCAGCAGCCCAGGGAGAGTGACCATGAACACTGAAGCTTTCTTT. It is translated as CASSPGRVTMNTEAFF.

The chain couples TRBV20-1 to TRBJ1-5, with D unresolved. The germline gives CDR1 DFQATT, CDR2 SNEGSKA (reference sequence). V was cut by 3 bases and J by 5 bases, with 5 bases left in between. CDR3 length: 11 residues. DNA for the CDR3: TGCAGTGCTAGTCCCGATCAGCCCCAGCATTTT. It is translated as CSASPDQPQHF.

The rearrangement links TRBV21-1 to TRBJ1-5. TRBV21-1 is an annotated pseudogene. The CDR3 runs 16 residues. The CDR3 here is CASSKGRGSSNQPQHF. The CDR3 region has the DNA TGTGCCAGCAGCAAAGGGCGCGGGAGTAGCAATCAGCCCCAGCATTTT.

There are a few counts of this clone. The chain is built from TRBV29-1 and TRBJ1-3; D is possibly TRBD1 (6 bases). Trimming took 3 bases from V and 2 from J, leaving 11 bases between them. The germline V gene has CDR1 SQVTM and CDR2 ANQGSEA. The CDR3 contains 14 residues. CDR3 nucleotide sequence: TGCAGCGTTGATTCGGGGGCCGCTGGAAACACCATATATTTT. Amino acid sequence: CSVDSGAAGNTIYF.

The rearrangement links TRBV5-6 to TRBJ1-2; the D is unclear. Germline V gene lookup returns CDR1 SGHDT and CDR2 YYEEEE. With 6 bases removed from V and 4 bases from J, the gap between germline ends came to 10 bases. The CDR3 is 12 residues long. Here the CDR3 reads CASKTTVYGYTF. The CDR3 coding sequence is TGTGCCAGCAAGACAACGGTCTATGGCTACACCTTC.

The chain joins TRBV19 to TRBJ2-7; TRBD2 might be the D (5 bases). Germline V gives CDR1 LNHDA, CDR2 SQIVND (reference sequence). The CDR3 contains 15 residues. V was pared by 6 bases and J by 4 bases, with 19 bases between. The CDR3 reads CASSIKDGGNYEQYF. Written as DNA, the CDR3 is TGTGCCAGTAGCATCAAGGACGGAGGTAATTACGAGCAGTACTTC.

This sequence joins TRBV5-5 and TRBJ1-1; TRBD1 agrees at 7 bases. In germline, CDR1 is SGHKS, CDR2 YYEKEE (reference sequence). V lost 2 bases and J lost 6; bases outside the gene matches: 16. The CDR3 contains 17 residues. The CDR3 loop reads CASSLRRGRGEGAEAFF. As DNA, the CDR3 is TGTGCCAGCAGCTTACGGAGGGGGCGCGGGGAAGGCGCTGAAGCTTTCTTT.

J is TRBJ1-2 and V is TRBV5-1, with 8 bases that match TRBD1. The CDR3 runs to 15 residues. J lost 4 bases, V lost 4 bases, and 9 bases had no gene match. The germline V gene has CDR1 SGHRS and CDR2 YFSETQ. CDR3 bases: TGCGCCAGCAGCGCAGGGACAGGAGGAGTCTATGGCTACACCTTC. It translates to CASSAGTGGVYGYTF.

The DNA for the CDR3 is TGTGCCAGCAGGGCCGGACGCATCGGCCATGGCTACACCTTC. Protein: CASRAGRIGHGYTF. J is TRBJ1-2 and V is TRBV28; D not certain. Between the trimmed V and J ends, which lost 6 bases and 6 bases, there was a span of 17 bases. CDR3 length equals 14 residues. The V gene's germline CDR1 is MDHEN and CDR2 SYDVKM.